This TCR beta chain is drawn from a study of CDR3 diversity in severe acne. From the PCR reads, TCRdb called clonotypes with MiXCR, one entry per CDR3 protein. The sample records around 85,000 distinct CDR3 sequences, around 47% being singletons. V was shortened by 2 bases and J by 0 bases, with 16 bases between the two germline ends. This CDR3 region has 17 residues. Germline V gene lookup returns CDR1 MNHNS and CDR2 SASEGT. The chain links TRBV6-1 to TRBJ1-2; D unclear. Input material: blood. The sequence was collected from a male donor with severe acne vulgaris. The CDR3 loop is CASSEPRSARANYGYTF. Here the CDR3 DNA reads TGTGCCAGCAGTGAACCTCGGTCGGCCCGAGCTAACTATGGCTACACCTTC.